The 32 T cell receptor beta chains given below trace back to one sample, sequenced in a study of shared clonotypes between healthy human individuals (dated by TCRdb to about 2020). The method behind the library was the immunoSEQ multiplex PCR assay. TCRdb took this table from immuneACCESS and kept in-frame rearrangements with V and J called. Such tables lack part of the clones; where checked against another copy, unresolved V genes explain under half of the gap, and the rest is unexplained. For this sample the table gives 600,000 to 750,000 clones, of which approximately 79% were detected only once. The ten largest clonotypes hold 1.8% of the sample. Sequenced input: memory CD4+ T cells sorted from blood. The sample's cell subset or site label, in plain terms: CD45RA-negative fraction. These receptors were collected from a woman in her 30s in good health.

The V call is TRBV2, the J call TRBJ2-5; 9 nucleotides line up with TRBD2. This CDR3 comprises 15 residues. Trimming removed 1 base from V and 5 bases from J; junction bases left unmatched: 5. Germline V gene sequence: CDR1 SNHLY, CDR2 FYNNEI. Here the CDR3 DNA reads TGTGCCAGCAGTGAAGGTCTAGCGGGAAGGGAGACCCAGTACTTC. Translation gives CASSEGLAGRETQYF.

V gene TRBV27 combines with J gene TRBJ2-5, with D perhaps matching TRBD2 (5 bases). The CDR3 is made up of 13 amino acids. Germline V gene lookup returns CDR1 MNHEY and CDR2 SMNVEV (reference sequence). V dropped 5 bases and J dropped 5 bases, with 12 bases sitting between them. CDR3 nucleotide sequence: TGTGCCAGCAGTACTAGTGATGGGGAGACCCAGTACTTC. It yields the protein CASSTSDGETQYF.

This chain joins TRBV11-2 and TRBJ2-2; D is ambiguous. The germline CDR1 and CDR2 sequences are SGHAT and FQNNGV. V was clipped by 5 bases and J by 9 bases, with 13 bases between them. The CDR3 is 13 amino acids. The CDR3 nucleotides are TGTGCCAGCAGCCCCGGCCCCATGCGGGAGCTGTTTTTT. Translated, it gives CASSPGPMRELFF.

The chain combines TRBV5-4 with TRBJ2-5; the D gene could be TRBD1 or TRBD2 (5 bases each). V lost 1 base, J lost 3 bases, and 22 bases lay in between. The CDR3 sequence is 18 residues long. Looked up from germline, CDR1 is SGHNT and CDR2 is YYREEE (reference sequence). The CDR3 DNA reads TGTGCCAGCAGCTTGTGGAACCATCAGTGGGACGGGGAAGAGACCCAGTACTTC. It codes for CASSLWNHQWDGEETQYF.

The rearrangement links TRBV5-6 to TRBJ1-4, with 10 positions matching TRBD1. Germline V gives CDR1 SGHDT, CDR2 YYEEEE. With V trimmed by 4 bases and J by 7 bases, 4 bases remained unmatched. The CDR3 covers 14 residues. For the CDR3, the DNA is TGTGCCAGCAGCCGGACAGGGGGGATTGAAAAACTGTTTTTT. Translating it yields CASSRTGGIEKLFF.

The chain is built from TRBV10-3 and TRBJ2-5, with 7 bases that match TRBD2. Per germline, CDR1 ENHRY and CDR2 SYGVKD. There are 12 residues in the CDR3. The junction had 5 bases not matched to a gene; V was cut back by 8 bases and J by 5 bases. CDR3 DNA sequence: TGTGCCATCGGGGGGGAGCCGGAGACCCAGTACTTC. It encodes CAIGGEPETQYF.

The gene calls are TRBV29-1 and TRBJ2-1, with TRBD2 matching 14 bases. The germline gives CDR1 SQVTM, CDR2 ANQGSEA. The CDR3 is 14 residues long. The V segment lost 6 bases and the J segment 8 bases; nucleotides outside the gene matches: 6. The CDR3: CSVGGLAGDYEQFF. In DNA form, the CDR3 reads TGCAGCGTGGGGGGACTAGCGGGAGACTATGAGCAGTTCTTC.

V gene TRBV27 combines with J gene TRBJ2-1, with no clear D. V was shortened by 6 bases and J by 8 bases, with 14 bases between the two germline ends. The length of the CDR3 is 13 residues. Germline V CDR1 and CDR2: MNHEY, SMNVEV (reference sequence). Written as DNA, the CDR3 is TGTGCCAGCAGCCACTCGCGATGGGATGAGCAGTTCTTC. Encoded protein: CASSHSRWDEQFF.

This chain links TRBV19 with TRBJ1-5; the D gene is possibly TRBD1 (5 bases). The CDR3 consists of 16 residues. Deletions cut 7 bases from V and 5 bases from J, with 21 bases between. The germline V gene has CDR1 LNHDA and CDR2 SQIVND (reference sequence). In DNA, the CDR3 is TGTGCCAGTAAGTTTTCAGCTCAGGGCCGCGATCAGCCCCAGCATTTT. As protein: CASKFSAQGRDQPQHF.

The chain's CDR3 is CASSFINSGSGQYF. The CDR3 region has the DNA TGTGCCAGCAGTTTTATAAATTCCGGGTCAGGGCAGTACTTC. The V call is TRBV28, the J call TRBJ2-7; D gene ambiguous. Per the germline V gene, CDR1 is MDHEN and CDR2 is SYDVKM. The CDR3 has 14 residues. V lost 3 bases and J 9 bases, leaving 18 bases between the germline ends.

This clone came up once. The chain employs TRBV7-8 and TRBJ2-5; no clear D gene. TRBJ2-7 explains the end of the DNA better; the J call may be wrong. CDR1 and CDR2 from the germline V gene are SGHVS and FQNEAQ. The CDR3 contains 14 residues. CDR3 in amino acids: CASSIRLAPHEQYF. DNA of the CDR3: TGTGCCAGCAGCATAAGGTTAGCCCCCCACGAGCAGTACTTC.

The chain has TRBV18 and TRBJ2-7, with D possibly matching TRBD1 (5 bases). V lost 3 bases, J lost 0 bases, and 12 bases lay in between. The germline gives CDR1 KGHSH, CDR2 LQKENI. The CDR3 totals 15 residues. The CDR3 DNA sequence: TGTGCCAGCTCACCTCCAGGGTTTAACTCCTACGAGCAGTACTTC. Translation gives CASSPPGFNSYEQYF.

V gene TRBV19 combines with J gene TRBJ2-7; 11 bases line up with TRBD2. CDR3 size: 16 residues. Losses at the gene ends were 2 bases for V and 3 bases for J; bases not matched to a gene: 6. CDR1 and CDR2 from the germline V gene are LNHDA and SQIVND (reference sequence). CDR3 DNA sequence: TGTGCCAGTAGTATAAGCATTGGACTAGCGGGCTACGAGCAGTACTTC. This encodes CASSISIGLAGYEQYF.

CDR3 nucleotides: TGCGCCAGCAGCCAACTGGACATAGGGATTCACGAGCAGTACTTC. Protein: CASSQLDIGIHEQYF. V gene TRBV4-1 combines with J gene TRBJ2-7, with TRBD1 as a possible D gene (5 bases). Trimming shortened V by 2 bases and J by 5 bases, and 16 bases separated the two germline ends. The CDR3 runs 15 residues. CDR1 and CDR2 (germline): MGHRA, YSYEKL.

The rearrangement links TRBV4-2 to TRBJ2-7; 7 bases are shared with TRBD2. CDR1 is LGHNA and CDR2 is YNFKEQ in the germline V gene. The CDR3 sequence is 17 residues long. J was trimmed by 1 base and V by 1 base; bases with no gene match: 10. The CDR3 DNA sequence: TGTGCCAGCAGCCAAGCCGTGAGAGCGGGAACGTCCTACGAGCAGTACTTC. Protein product: CASSQAVRAGTSYEQYF.

Only one count was recorded for this clone. This sequence joins TRBV16 and TRBJ1-4; D is unclear. Germline lookup yields CDR1 KGHSY and CDR2 FQNENV. Trimming stripped 5 bases from V and 2 bases from J, with 15 bases between. There are 16 residues in the CDR3. This CDR3 is CASSFNSRMTNEKLFF. The CDR3 coding sequence is TGTGCCAGCAGCTTTAATTCAAGGATGACTAATGAAAAACTGTTTTTT.

This clone appeared a few times. CDR3 nucleotides: TGTGCCAGCAGCTCCCAGGCGGGGGCGAACACCGGGGAGCTGTTTTTT. Protein product: CASSSQAGANTGELFF. The chain employs TRBV7-6 and TRBJ2-2; 7 bases match TRBD2. Unmatched junction bases numbered 5, after V lost 4 bases and J lost 0 bases. The germline V gene encodes CDR1 SGHVS and CDR2 FNYEAQ. The CDR3 has 16 amino acids.

This clone was detected a few times. This rearrangement joins TRBV5-5 to TRBJ1-4; D might be TRBD1 (6 bases). This CDR3 has 16 residues. The germline CDR1 and CDR2 sequences are SGHKS and YYEKEE (reference sequence). Trimming cost V 6 bases and J 8 bases, with 23 bases left between them. The CDR3 bases are TGTGCCAGCACCCAAACTGCGTGGACAGCCGAGGAAAAACTGTTTTTT. Its translation: CASTQTAWTAEEKLFF.

The chain employs TRBV19 and TRBJ1-2; D perhaps matches TRBD1 (6 bases). CDR3 size: 12 residues. Trimming shortened V by 7 bases and J by 4 bases, and 10 bases separated the two germline ends. Germline values: CDR1 LNHDA, CDR2 SQIVND (reference sequence). The CDR3 region is CASTGDAYGYTF. CDR3 coding DNA: TGTGCCAGTACAGGGGATGCCTATGGCTACACCTTC.

This clone was recorded once. This chain joins TRBV28 and TRBJ2-5, with a weak D call TRBD2 (6 bases). The V end was cut by 7 bases, the J end by 1 base, with 13 bases between. The CDR3 is 14 amino acids. Germline assignment: CDR1 MDHEN and CDR2 SYDVKM. CDR3 nucleotide sequence: TGTGCCAGCATCCCCCCGGGGGTCCAAGAGACCCAGTACTTC. It translates to CASIPPGVQETQYF.

The chain is built from TRBV5-1 and TRBJ2-1; a possible D gene is TRBD2 (6 bases). The CDR3 totals 14 residues. Germline V gives CDR1 SGHRS, CDR2 YFSETQ. V was trimmed by 7 bases and J by 4 bases, leaving 15 bases between them. DNA of the CDR3: TGCGCCAGCTGGGCGGGGCAGCCATACAATGAGCAGTTCTTC. It codes for CASWAGQPYNEQFF.

This clone showed up just a few times. The rearrangement joins TRBV5-1 to TRBJ2-3, with TRBD1 identical over 9 bases. The CDR3 length is 16 residues. The junction had 9 bases not matched to a gene; V was cut back by 5 bases and J by 2 bases. CDR1 is SGHRS, CDR2 YFSETQ, per germline. CDR3 amino acids: CASSRNRDRDTDTQYF. The CDR3 DNA is TGCGCCAGCAGTCGAAACCGGGACAGGGACACAGATACGCAGTATTTT.

This chain links TRBV28 with TRBJ1-1, with TRBD1 as a possible D gene (6 bases). The CDR3 consists of 15 residues. CDR1 and CDR2 (germline): MDHEN, SYDVKM. Trimming removed 6 bases at V and 2 bases at J, with 16 bases between. This CDR3 reads CASSSPGDINTEAFF. The CDR3 DNA reads TGTGCCAGCAGCTCCCCAGGGGACATTAACACTGAAGCTTTCTTT.

Points on this clone: Other nucleotide sequences from this sample produce the same CDR3. The CDR3 region is CASRLAGGPYEQYF. The CDR3 nucleotides are TGTGCCAGTCGACTAGCGGGAGGGCCCTACGAGCAGTACTTC. The chain employs TRBV19 and TRBJ2-7; 14 bases fit TRBD2. The CDR3 spans 14 residues. Germline assignment: CDR1 LNHDA and CDR2 SQIVND (reference sequence). The V segment lost 8 bases and the J segment 2 bases; nucleotides outside the gene matches: 2.

This chain links TRBV18 with TRBJ1-3; D is ambiguous. Germline V gene lookup returns CDR1 KGHSH and CDR2 LQKENI. This CDR3 is 14 amino acids long. Trimming took 2 bases from V and 1 from J, leaving 6 bases between them. CDR3 sequence reads: CASSPDGSGNTIYF. For the CDR3, the DNA is TGTGCCAGCTCACCAGACGGATCTGGAAACACCATATATTTT. The full variable domain, rest sourced from reference TRBV18 and TRBJ1-3, is NAGVMQNPRHLVRRRGQEARLRCSPMKGHSHVYWYRQLPEEGLKFMVYLQKENIIDESGMPKERFSAEFPKEGPSILRIQQVVRGDSAAYFCASSPDGSGNTIYFGEGSWLTVV.

The rearrangement joins TRBV7-8 to TRBJ1-3; D remains unclear. The CDR3 sequence is 16 residues long. Germline V gene lookup returns CDR1 SGHVS and CDR2 FQNEAQ. The V end was cut by 2 bases, the J end by 2 bases, with 13 bases between. CDR3 coding DNA: TGTGCCAGCAGCTTAATGTTACCGCAAACTGGAAACACCATATATTTT. Translation: CASSLMLPQTGNTIYF.

This clone has more than one count but fewer than ten. V usage is TRBV28 and J usage is TRBJ2-7; D gene uncertain. The CDR3 extends over 15 amino acids. From germline, CDR1 is MDHEN and CDR2 SYDVKM. Trimming cost V 6 bases and J 4 bases, with 19 bases left between them. Here the CDR3 DNA reads TGTGCCAGCAGGCCCCTTAGTAGCATGAATTACGAGCAGTACTTC. Translating gives CASRPLSSMNYEQYF.

This chain uses TRBV5-1 with TRBJ2-5; TRBD2 agrees at 9 bases. The germline CDR1 and CDR2 sequences are SGHRS and YFSETQ. The CDR3 length is 16 residues. V gave up 0 bases and J gave up 2 bases; unmatched junction bases: 5. CDR3 region: CASSLGSGSNQETQYF. CDR3 bases: TGCGCCAGCAGCTTGGGTAGCGGGAGTAATCAAGAGACCCAGTACTTC.

CDR3 sequence reads: CASSPLKESREAGYTF. As DNA, the CDR3 is TGTGCCAGTAGTCCTCTCAAGGAGTCCAGGGAGGCTGGCTACACCTTC. This chain connects TRBV19 to TRBJ1-2, with a weak D call TRBD1 (5 bases). CDR3 size: 16 residues. In germline, CDR1 is LNHDA, CDR2 SQIVND (reference sequence). Trimming stripped 5 bases from V and 7 bases from J, with 23 bases between.

The J gene is TRBJ2-2, the V gene TRBV19; tentative D call: TRBD1 (6 bases). This CDR3 is built from 14 residues. Trimming left V 9 bases short and J 5 bases short, with 16 bases between. Germline V gene data show CDR1 as LNHDA and CDR2 as SQIVND (reference sequence). CDR3 in amino acids: CASRDTLRTGELFF. The CDR3 nucleotides are TGTGCCAGCCGGGACACCCTCCGAACCGGGGAGCTGTTTTTT. The whole variable domain, filled in from reference TRBV19 and TRBJ2-2, reads DGGITQSPKYLFRKEGQNVTLSCEQNLNHDAMYWYRQDPGQGLRLIYYSQIVNDFQKGDIAEGYSVSREKKESFPLTVTSAQKNPTAFYLCASRDTLRTGELFFGEGSRLTVL.

The gene calls are TRBV16 and TRBJ1-1, with TRBD1 as a possible D gene (6 bases). The ends were cut back, 8 bases at V and 3 bases at J, with 16 bases in the middle. The germline V gene has CDR1 KGHSY and CDR2 FQNENV. This CDR3 region has 14 residues. DNA of the CDR3: TGTGCCAGCGCGGAAGACAGGTGGTACACTGAAGCTTTCTTT. Translated, it gives CASAEDRWYTEAFF.

The J gene is TRBJ1-4, the V gene TRBV28, with a possible D match to TRBD1 (6 bases). The CDR3 sequence is 15 residues long. The V end lost 2 bases, the J end lost 7 bases, and 14 bases lay between the germline ends. The V gene's germline CDR1 is MDHEN and CDR2 SYDVKM. In nucleotides, the CDR3 is TGTGCCAGCAGTTTACCCGGAACAGGGAGTGAAAAACTGTTTTTT. Its translation: CASSLPGTGSEKLFF.